This is a list of T cell receptor beta chains from one sample in a study of beta chain features in type 1 diabetes. Assay: immunoSEQ multiplex PCR; the TCRdb copy retains only in-frame clones and omits some. The table has about 150,000 clones, approximately 10% seen once. Sample: central memory CD4+ T cells from blood. Receptors were obtained from a young man with type 1 diabetes. Each CDR3 is given with its conserved first and last residue. The order of the fields is CDR3 protein, CDR3 DNA, J gene, D gene, V gene, clone size. D genes are given only for firm matches. Clone size appears in some rows only: once, few, many, or a class for an expanded clone.

CASSLDYYGYTF,TGTGCCAGCAGTTTGGACTACTATGGCTACACCTTC,TRBJ1-2,-,TRBV28,-
CASSEARVGVTDTQYF,TGTGCCAGCAGTGAAGCCAGGGTTGGGGTCACAGATACGCAGTATTTT,TRBJ2-3,-,TRBV25-1,few
CASSSQGYVETQYF,TGCGCCAGCAGCTCTCAGGGTTACGTGGAGACCCAGTACTTC,TRBJ2-5,-,TRBV5-1,few
CSTDQETQYF,TGCAGCACTGACCAAGAGACCCAGTACTTC,TRBJ2-5,-,TRBV29-1,few
CASSPPASGSSYEQYF,TGTGCCAGCAGCCCCCCCGCTAGCGGGAGCTCCTACGAGCAGTACTTC,TRBJ2-7,TRBD2,TRBV27,-
CASKTNTYNEQFF,TGTGCCAGTAAGACAAATACCTACAATGAGCAGTTCTTC,TRBJ2-1,-,TRBV19,few
CASSQDPGAQPQHF,TGCGCCAGCAGCCAAGACCCGGGAGCTCAGCCCCAGCATTTT,TRBJ1-5,-,TRBV4-3,-
CASSPPWGQGVF,TGTGCCAGCAGTCCGCCATGGGGACAGGGCGTCTTC,TRBJ2-1,TRBD1,TRBV27,few
CASSSGRQSTDTQYF,TGTGCCAGCAGTTCCGGTCGACAGTCCACAGATACGCAGTATTTT,TRBJ2-3,-,TRBV6-1,few
CASRLGVDSSYEQYF,TGTGCCAGCAGATTGGGGGTGGACAGCTCCTACGAGCAGTACTTC,TRBJ2-7,-,TRBV27,few
CASSQDRADKTYGYTF,TGTGCCAGCAGCCAAGATCGGGCGGACAAAACCTATGGCTACACCTTC,TRBJ1-2,-,TRBV5-4,few
CASSPGDYGAYEQYF,TGTGCCAGTAGCCCGGGGGACTATGGGGCATACGAGCAGTACTTC,TRBJ2-7,TRBD2,TRBV19,-
CASSSTPNSYNEQFF,TGTGCCAGCAGCTCCACCCCGAATAGCTACAATGAGCAGTTCTTC,TRBJ2-1,-,TRBV7-3,few
CSVETIQGATNEKLFF,TGCAGCGTTGAGACCATACAGGGGGCAACTAATGAAAAACTGTTTTTT,TRBJ1-4,TRBD1,TRBV29-1,-
CASSLDRGDEQFF,TGTGCCAGCAGCTTAGACAGGGGTGATGAGCAGTTCTTC,TRBJ2-1,TRBD1,TRBV7-7,-
CASSQAGNRRNEQFF,TGCGCCAGCAGCCAAGCAGGGAACCGTCGGAATGAGCAGTTCTTC,TRBJ2-1,-,TRBV4-3,-
CASSIDRRGTEAFF,TGTGCCAGTAGTATAGATCGTAGAGGGACTGAAGCTTTCTTT,TRBJ1-1,-,TRBV19,few
CASSQEPGMGTDTQYF,TGTGCCAGCAGCCAAGAACCAGGTATGGGCACAGATACGCAGTATTTT,TRBJ2-3,-,TRBV4-2,-
CASSLWAAQETQYF,TGCGCCAGCAGCTTGTGGGCAGCTCAAGAGACCCAGTACTTC,TRBJ2-5,-,TRBV5-1,-
CASSPQGADQPQHF,TGTGCCAGCTCACCACAGGGGGCCGATCAGCCCCAGCATTTT,TRBJ1-5,TRBD1,TRBV18,-
CASSLEGGRAGDTQYF,TGCGCCAGCAGCTTGGAGGGCGGGAGGGCAGGAGATACGCAGTATTTT,TRBJ2-3,TRBD2,TRBV5-1,few
CASSIGGASNQPQHF,TGTGCCAGCAGCATTGGGGGGGCAAGCAATCAGCCCCAGCATTTT,TRBJ1-5,-,TRBV5-4,-
CASSLRTGEGDTQYF,TGTGCCAGCAGCTTACGGACAGGGGAGGGAGATACGCAGTATTTT,TRBJ2-3,TRBD1,TRBV5-4,few
CASSLTFGEPETQYF,TGCGCCAGCAGCCTTACTTTCGGGGAGCCGGAGACCCAGTACTTC,TRBJ2-5,-,TRBV4-1,few
CASSQERAGNEQFF,TGCGCCAGCAGCCAAGAACGCGCCGGCAATGAGCAGTTCTTC,TRBJ2-1,-,TRBV4-3,few
CAYTRTSGSSGANVLTF,TGTGCCTACACACGGACTAGCGGGAGCTCTGGGGCCAACGTCCTGACTTTC,TRBJ2-6,TRBD2,TRBV30,few
CASSVGAGDQTQYF,TGTGCCAGCAGCGTAGGGGCAGGGGATCAGACCCAGTACTTC,TRBJ2-5,-,TRBV9,many
CASRYTFSGRGVETQYF,TGTGCCAGCAGATATACCTTTAGCGGGAGAGGAGTAGAGACCCAGTACTTC,TRBJ2-5,TRBD2,TRBV2,few